This T cell receptor (beta chain) was recovered during a study of response to subunit inactivated influenza vaccine. General study findings and limits: With each seasonal influenza vaccination, the authors suggested, few new T cells are recruited.

CDR3 length equals 15 residues. V lost 9 bases to trimming and J lost 0 bases, with 17 bases between them. CDR1 and CDR2 (germline): ENHRY, SYGVKD. One entry per CDR3 protein, called by TCRdb with MiXCR from the RT-PCR reads. In the table there are about half a million distinct CDR3 sequences, approximately 11% of which are singletons. The table lists this clonotype with many counts. Antigen: not known. The genes are TRBV10-3 and TRBJ1-2, with D perhaps TRBD1 (6 bases). The source material was PBMCs from blood, sampled about 6 weeks after vaccination. This sequence was found in a man in his forties or fifties who received an inactivated influenza vaccine. The CDR3 DNA reads as TGTGCCATGAAGGGGGGACTTGAAGCTAACTATGGCTACACCTTC. It translates to CAMKGGLEANYGYTF.